Listed below are T cell receptor beta chains from one sample, sequenced in a study of blood T cells in healthy people across ages. MiXCR, applied by TCRdb to the 5' RACE reads, yields one record per CDR3 protein. The table records around 990,000 distinct CDR3 sequences, 35% to 40% of them present only once. Sequencing was performed on blood. The receptors were sampled from a man in his late teens or twenties in good health. CDR3s include the opening cysteine and the closing phenylalanine or tryptophan. The order of the fields is J gene, V gene, CDR3 protein.

J gene: TRBJ1-1
V gene: TRBV18
CDR3 protein: CASSPVRGLTEAFF

J gene: TRBJ1-1
V gene: TRBV7-2
CDR3 protein: CATRGGSMNTEAFF

J gene: TRBJ2-1
V gene: TRBV28
CDR3 protein: CASSHRQWYYNEQFF

J gene: TRBJ1-2
V gene: TRBV20-1
CDR3 protein: CSASKTGAMRGYTF

J gene: TRBJ2-4
V gene: TRBV25-1
CDR3 protein: CASSDPRTGGNIQYF

J gene: TRBJ2-1
V gene: TRBV5-6
CDR3 protein: CASSPISGGECEQFF

J gene: TRBJ2-3
V gene: TRBV27
CDR3 protein: CASSPPTSGGALDTQYF

J gene: TRBJ2-3
V gene: TRBV12-3/TRBV12-4
CDR3 protein: CASRGIAGVPAYSTDTQYF

J gene: TRBJ2-1
V gene: TRBV2
CDR3 protein: CASSSRGGREFF

J gene: TRBJ1-2
V gene: TRBV14
CDR3 protein: CASSQGQGEAYGYTF

J gene: TRBJ1-1
V gene: TRBV2
CDR3 protein: CASTQGMNTEAFF

J gene: TRBJ1-2
V gene: TRBV6-2/TRBV6-3
CDR3 protein: CASSYSKDRGYTF

J gene: TRBJ1-5
V gene: TRBV11-1
CDR3 protein: CASSRSGGSNQPQHF

J gene: TRBJ2-2
V gene: TRBV5-1
CDR3 protein: CASSLVPQLPPDTGELFF

J gene: TRBJ2-1
V gene: TRBV7-3
CDR3 protein: CASSSRDRLYNEQFF

J gene: TRBJ1-1
V gene: TRBV12-3/TRBV12-4
CDR3 protein: CASITEPNTEAFF

J gene: TRBJ1-6
V gene: TRBV6-2/TRBV6-3
CDR3 protein: CASSYEGYNSPLHF

J gene: TRBJ2-1
V gene: TRBV6-5
CDR3 protein: CASSYTLDRGLYNEQFF

J gene: TRBJ2-7
V gene: TRBV20-1
CDR3 protein: CSALPGQGYNEQYF

J gene: TRBJ2-2
V gene: TRBV6-6
CDR3 protein: CASSYEPRDVYTGELFF

J gene: TRBJ2-5
V gene: TRBV9
CDR3 protein: CASSVGASGGAETQYF